This paragraph covers one T cell receptor (beta chain) sequence. This entry comes from a study of blood T cell repertoires in COVID-19. At the level of the study: Nucleic acid was either cDNA or gDNA, and it came from T cells, B-cell-depleted T cells, or PBMCs.

Data came from immunoSEQ multiplex PCR; TCRdb stores just in-frame clones and leaves some out. This sample has about 68,000 clones, with approximately 80% found just once. V lost 10 bases to trimming and J lost 9 bases; unmatched junction nucleotides: 11. The CDR3 loop spans 15 amino acids. Germline loops: CDR1 LGHDT, CDR2 YNNKEL (reference sequence). This sequence originates from a human donor in a cohort sampled during active COVID-19. This chain uses TRBV3-1 (or the pseudogene TRBV3-2) with TRBJ2-1; 14 nucleotides line up with TRBD2. Material for sequencing was peripheral blood. The CDR3 DNA is TGTGCCACCCAAGGGACTAGCGGGAGACGGGGTGAGCAGTTCTTC. Residues: CATQGTSGRRGEQFF.